This T cell receptor beta chain appears in the sequencing data of a study of blood T cell repertoires in COVID-19. This clone was observed a few times. As originally analysed: Estimated nucleated cell counts came from reference gene primer amplification. The assay was immunoSEQ multiplex PCR, and TCRdb's table has in-frame clones only and misses some. V and J calls and clone size are given by that table; D and trimming were obtained from the DNA. The sample contains roughly 220,000 clones, more than 75% of which appear only once. CDR3 length: 14 amino acids. V dropped 2 bases and J dropped 7 bases, with 17 bases sitting between them. Germline V gene sequence: CDR1 GTSNPN, CDR2 SVGIG (reference sequence).

The sequence derives from a man aged 45 to 65 who had recovered from COVID-19. The specimen was peripheral blood. J is TRBJ1-1 and V is TRBV30, with no clear D. CDR3 amino acids: CAWSKGGTAFEAFF. CDR3 DNA sequence: TGTGCCTGGAGTAAAGGCGGCACCGCCTTTGAAGCTTTCTTT.